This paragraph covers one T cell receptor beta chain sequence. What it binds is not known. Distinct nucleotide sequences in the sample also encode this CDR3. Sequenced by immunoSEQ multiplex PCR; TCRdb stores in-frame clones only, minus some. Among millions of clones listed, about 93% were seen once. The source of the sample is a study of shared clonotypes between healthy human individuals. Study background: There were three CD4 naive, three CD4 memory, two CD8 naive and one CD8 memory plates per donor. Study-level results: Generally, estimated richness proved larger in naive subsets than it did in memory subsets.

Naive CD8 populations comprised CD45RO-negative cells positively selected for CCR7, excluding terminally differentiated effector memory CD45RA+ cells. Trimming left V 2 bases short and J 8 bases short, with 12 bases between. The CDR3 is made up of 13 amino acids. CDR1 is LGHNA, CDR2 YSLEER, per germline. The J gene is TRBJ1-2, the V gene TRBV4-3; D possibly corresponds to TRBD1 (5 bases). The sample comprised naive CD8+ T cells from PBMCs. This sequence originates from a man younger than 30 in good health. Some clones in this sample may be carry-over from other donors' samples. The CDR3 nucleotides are TGCGCCAGCAGCCAACTCGAAGGGGCCGGCTACACCTTC. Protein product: CASSQLEGAGYTF.